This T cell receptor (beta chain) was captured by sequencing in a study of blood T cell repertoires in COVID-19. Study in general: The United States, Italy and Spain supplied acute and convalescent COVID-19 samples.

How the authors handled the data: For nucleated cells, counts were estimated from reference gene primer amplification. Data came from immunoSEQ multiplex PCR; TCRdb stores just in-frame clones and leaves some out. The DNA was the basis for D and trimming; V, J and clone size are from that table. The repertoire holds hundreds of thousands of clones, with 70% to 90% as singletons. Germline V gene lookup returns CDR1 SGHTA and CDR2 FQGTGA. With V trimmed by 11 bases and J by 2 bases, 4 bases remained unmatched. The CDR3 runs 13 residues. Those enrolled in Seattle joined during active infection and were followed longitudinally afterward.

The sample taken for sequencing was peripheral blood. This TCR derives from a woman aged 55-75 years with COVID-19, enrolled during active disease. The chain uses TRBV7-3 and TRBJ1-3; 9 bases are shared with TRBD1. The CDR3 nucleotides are TGTGCCGGTAACAGGGGGCCTGGAAACACCATATATTTT. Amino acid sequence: CAGNRGPGNTIYF.